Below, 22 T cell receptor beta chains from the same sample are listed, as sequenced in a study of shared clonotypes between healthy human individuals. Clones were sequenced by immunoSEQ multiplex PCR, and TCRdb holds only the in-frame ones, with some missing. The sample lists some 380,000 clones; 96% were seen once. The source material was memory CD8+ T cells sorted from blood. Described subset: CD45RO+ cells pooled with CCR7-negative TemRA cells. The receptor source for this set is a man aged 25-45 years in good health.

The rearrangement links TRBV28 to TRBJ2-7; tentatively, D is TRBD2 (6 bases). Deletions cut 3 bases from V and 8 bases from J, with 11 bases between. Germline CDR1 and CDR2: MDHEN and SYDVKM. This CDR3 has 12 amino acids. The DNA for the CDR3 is TGTGCCAGCAGTTTCGGAGGGGATAAGCAGTACTTC. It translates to CASSFGGDKQYF. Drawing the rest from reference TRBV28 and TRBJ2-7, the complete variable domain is DVKVTQSSRYLVKRTGEKVFLECVQDMDHENMFWYRQDPGLGLRLIYFSYDVKMKEKGDIPEGYSVSREKKERFSLILESASTNQTSMYLCASSFGGDKQYFGPGTRLTVT.

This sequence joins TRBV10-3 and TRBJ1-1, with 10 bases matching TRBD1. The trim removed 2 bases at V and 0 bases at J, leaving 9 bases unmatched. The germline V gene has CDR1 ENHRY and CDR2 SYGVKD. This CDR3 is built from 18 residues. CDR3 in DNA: TGTGCCATCAGTGAGCGTAAGACAGGGGGCCCCTTGAACACTGAAGCTTTCTTT. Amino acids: CAISERKTGGPLNTEAFF.

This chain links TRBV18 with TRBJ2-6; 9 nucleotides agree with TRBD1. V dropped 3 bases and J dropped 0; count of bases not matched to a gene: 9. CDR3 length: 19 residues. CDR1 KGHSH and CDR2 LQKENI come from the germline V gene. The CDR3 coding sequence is TGTGCCAGCTCACCTATCGACAGGGGGTACATCTCTGGGGCCAACGTCCTGACTTTC. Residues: CASSPIDRGYISGANVLTF.

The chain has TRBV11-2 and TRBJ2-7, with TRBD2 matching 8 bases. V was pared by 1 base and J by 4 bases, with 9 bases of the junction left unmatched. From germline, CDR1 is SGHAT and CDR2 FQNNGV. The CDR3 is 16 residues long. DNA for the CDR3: TGTGCCAGCAGCTTAGTACGGGAGGGCAAAGCTTACGAGCAGTACTTC. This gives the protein CASSLVREGKAYEQYF.

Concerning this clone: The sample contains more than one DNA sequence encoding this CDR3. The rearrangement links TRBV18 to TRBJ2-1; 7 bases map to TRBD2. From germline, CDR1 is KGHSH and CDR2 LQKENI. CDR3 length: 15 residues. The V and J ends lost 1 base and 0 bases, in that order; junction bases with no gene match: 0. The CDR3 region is CASSPLAGSYNEQFF. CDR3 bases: TGTGCCAGCTCACCACTAGCGGGCTCCTACAATGAGCAGTTCTTC.

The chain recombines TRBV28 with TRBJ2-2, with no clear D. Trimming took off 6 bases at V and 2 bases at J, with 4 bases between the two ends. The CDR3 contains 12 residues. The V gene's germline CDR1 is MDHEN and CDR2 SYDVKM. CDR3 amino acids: CASRRNTGELFF. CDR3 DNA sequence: TGTGCCAGCAGGCGAAACACCGGGGAGCTGTTTTTT.

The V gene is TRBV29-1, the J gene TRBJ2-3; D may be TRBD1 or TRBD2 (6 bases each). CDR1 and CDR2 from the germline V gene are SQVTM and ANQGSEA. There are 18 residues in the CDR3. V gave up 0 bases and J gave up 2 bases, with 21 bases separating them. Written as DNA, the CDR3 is TGCAGCGTTGAAGATAGGGGGTCCGGGCGGGGCCCCACAGATACGCAGTATTTT. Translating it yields CSVEDRGSGRGPTDTQYF.

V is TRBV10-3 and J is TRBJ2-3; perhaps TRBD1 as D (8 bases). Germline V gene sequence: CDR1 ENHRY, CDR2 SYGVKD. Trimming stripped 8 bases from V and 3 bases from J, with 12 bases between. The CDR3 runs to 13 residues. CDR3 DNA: TGTGCCATCGAACAGGGGGGGACAGATACGCAGTATTTT. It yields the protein CAIEQGGTDTQYF.

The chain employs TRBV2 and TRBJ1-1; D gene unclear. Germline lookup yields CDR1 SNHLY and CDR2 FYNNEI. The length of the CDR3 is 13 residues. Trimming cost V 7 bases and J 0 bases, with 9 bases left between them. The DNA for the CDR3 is TGTGCCAGCATAGCTCGGGTGAACACTGAAGCTTTCTTT. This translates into CASIARVNTEAFF.

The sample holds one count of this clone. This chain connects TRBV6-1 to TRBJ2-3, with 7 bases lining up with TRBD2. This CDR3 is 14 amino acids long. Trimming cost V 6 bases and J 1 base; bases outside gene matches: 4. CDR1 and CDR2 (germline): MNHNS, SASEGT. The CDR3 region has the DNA TGTGCCAGCAGGGGGGGGGTTGGCACAGATACGCAGTATTTT. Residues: CASRGGVGTDTQYF.

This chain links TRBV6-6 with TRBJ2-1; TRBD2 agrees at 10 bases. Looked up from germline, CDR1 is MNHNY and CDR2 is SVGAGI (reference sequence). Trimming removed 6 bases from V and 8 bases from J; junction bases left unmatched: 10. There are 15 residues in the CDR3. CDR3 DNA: TGTGCCAGCAGCCACCATCCTAGCGGGAGCGATGAGCAGTTCTTC. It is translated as CASSHHPSGSDEQFF.

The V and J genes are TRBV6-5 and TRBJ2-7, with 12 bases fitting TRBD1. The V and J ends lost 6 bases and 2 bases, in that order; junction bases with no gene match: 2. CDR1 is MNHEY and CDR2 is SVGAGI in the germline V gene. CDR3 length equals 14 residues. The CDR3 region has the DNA TGTGCCAGCAGGGGACAGGGGGCCCCCTACGAGCAGTACTTC. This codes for CASRGQGAPYEQYF.

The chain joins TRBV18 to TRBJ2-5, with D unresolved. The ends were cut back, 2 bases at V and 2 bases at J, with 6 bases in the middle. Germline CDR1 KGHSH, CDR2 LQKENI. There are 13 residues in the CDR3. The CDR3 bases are TGTGCCAGCTCACCAGGGCAGCAAGAGACCCAGTACTTC. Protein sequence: CASSPGQQETQYF.

The CDR3 loop reads CASSVSGTNYGYTF. For the CDR3, the DNA is TGTGCCAGCAGCGTATCCGGGACAAACTATGGCTACACCTTC. The chain links TRBV9 to TRBJ1-2; the D gene is possibly TRBD1 (6 bases). V gave up 1 base and J gave up 2 bases, with 9 bases separating them. The length of the CDR3 is 14 residues. CDR1 is SGDLS, CDR2 YYNGEE, per germline.

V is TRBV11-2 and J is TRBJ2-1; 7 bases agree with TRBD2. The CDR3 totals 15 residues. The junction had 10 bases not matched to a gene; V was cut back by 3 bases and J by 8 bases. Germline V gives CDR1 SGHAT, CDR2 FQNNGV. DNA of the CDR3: TGTGCCAGCAGCTTCTGGGGCGGGAGTTTGGATGAGCAGTTCTTC. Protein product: CASSFWGGSLDEQFF. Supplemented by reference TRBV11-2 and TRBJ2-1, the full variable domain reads EAGVAQSPRYKIIEKRQSVAFWCNPISGHATLYWYQQILGQGPKLLIQFQNNGVVDDSQLPKDRFSAERLKGVDSTLKIQPAKLEDSAVYLCASSFWGGSLDEQFFGPGTRLTVL.

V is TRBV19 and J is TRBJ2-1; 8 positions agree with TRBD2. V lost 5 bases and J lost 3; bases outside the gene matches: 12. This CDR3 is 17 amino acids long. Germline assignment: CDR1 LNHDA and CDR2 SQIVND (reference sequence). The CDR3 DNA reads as TGTGCCAGTAGTCCCAGGGCCGGGACTAGGAACTACAATGAGCAGTTCTTC. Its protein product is CASSPRAGTRNYNEQFF.

Written as DNA, the CDR3 is TGTGCCAGCAGCCCCACAGATACGCAGTATTTT. Translating it yields CASSPTDTQYF. J is TRBJ2-3 and V is TRBV11-2; no clear D gene. Germline V gives CDR1 SGHAT, CDR2 FQNNGV. The CDR3 spans 11 residues. V was pared by 5 bases and J by 2 bases, with 2 bases between.

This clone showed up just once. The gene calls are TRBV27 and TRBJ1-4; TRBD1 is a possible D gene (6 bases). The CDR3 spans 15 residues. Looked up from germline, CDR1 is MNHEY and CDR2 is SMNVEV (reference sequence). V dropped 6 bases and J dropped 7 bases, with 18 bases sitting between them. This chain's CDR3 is CASRPGRGAFEKLFF. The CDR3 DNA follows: TGTGCCAGCAGACCCGGACGGGGGGCGTTTGAAAAACTGTTTTTT.

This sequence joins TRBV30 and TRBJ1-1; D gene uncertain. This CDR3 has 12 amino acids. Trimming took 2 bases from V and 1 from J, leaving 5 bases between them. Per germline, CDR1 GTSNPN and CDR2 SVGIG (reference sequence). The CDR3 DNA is TGTGCCTGGAGTCCGGAGAACACTGAAGCTTTCTTT. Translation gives CAWSPENTEAFF.

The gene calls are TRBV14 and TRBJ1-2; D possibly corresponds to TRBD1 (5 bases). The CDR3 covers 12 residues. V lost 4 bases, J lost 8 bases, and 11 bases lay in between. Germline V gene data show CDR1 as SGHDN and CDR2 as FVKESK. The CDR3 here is CASSPSGRGYTF. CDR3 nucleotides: TGTGCCAGCAGCCCCTCAGGGCGCGGCTACACCTTC.

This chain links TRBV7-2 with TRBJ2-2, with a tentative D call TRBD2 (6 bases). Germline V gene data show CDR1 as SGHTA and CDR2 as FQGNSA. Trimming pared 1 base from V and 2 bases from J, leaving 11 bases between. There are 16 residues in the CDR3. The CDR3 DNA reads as TGTGCCAGCAGCTTAGGTGGCGGGGCTAACACCGGGGAGCTGTTTTTT. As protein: CASSLGGGANTGELFF.

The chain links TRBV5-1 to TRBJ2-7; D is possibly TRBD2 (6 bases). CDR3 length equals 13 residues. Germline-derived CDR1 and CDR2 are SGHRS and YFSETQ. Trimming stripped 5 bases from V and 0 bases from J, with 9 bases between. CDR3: CASRAGSSYEQYF. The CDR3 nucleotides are TGCGCCAGCAGGGCCGGGAGCTCCTACGAGCAGTACTTC.